This TCR beta chain stems from a study of siplizumab effects on memory and regulatory T cells. As for the study in general: Either no drug or siplizumab at around 1 ug/mL was used in mixed lymphocyte reactions that were paired. General study points: Proliferating Tregs from siplizumab cultures lacked functional confirmation of suppression.

Profiled with immunoSEQ multiplex PCR; TCRdb holds only in-frame clones, not every one. This sample has almost 20,000 clones, with around 40% found just once. Comment on this clone: Its target is not known.

Trimming took off 4 bases at V and 1 base at J, with 14 bases between the two ends. Germline V gene lookup returns CDR1 SGHNT and CDR2 YYREEE (reference sequence). This CDR3 spans 15 amino acids. Researchers cocultured the mixed lymphocyte reaction cells at 37°C for 5 to 7 days. This clonotype originated in a human donor in good health; the cells came from an allogeneic mixed lymphocyte reaction. Some clones in this sample may be carry-over from other donors' samples. This sequence joins TRBV5-4 and TRBJ1-1; tentative D call: TRBD1 (5 bases). The material sequenced was CFSE-low (dividing) CD4+ T cells sorted from an allogeneic mixed lymphocyte reaction. CDR3 DNA sequence: TGTGCCAGCAGCCCTTGGCGACAGACGAACACTGAAGCTTTCTTT. Its protein is CASSPWRQTNTEAFF.